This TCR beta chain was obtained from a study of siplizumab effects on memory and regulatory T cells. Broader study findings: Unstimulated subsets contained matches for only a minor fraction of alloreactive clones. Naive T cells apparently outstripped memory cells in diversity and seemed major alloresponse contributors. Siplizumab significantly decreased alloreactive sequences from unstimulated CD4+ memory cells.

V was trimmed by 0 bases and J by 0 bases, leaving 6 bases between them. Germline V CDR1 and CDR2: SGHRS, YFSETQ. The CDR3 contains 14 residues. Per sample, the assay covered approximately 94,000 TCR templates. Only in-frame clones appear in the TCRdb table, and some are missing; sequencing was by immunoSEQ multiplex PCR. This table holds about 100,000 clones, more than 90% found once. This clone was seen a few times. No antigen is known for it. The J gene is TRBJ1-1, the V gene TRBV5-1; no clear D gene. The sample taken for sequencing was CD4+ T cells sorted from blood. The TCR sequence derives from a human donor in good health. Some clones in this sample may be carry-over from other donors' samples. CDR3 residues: CASSLGGVNTEAFF. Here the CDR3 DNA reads TGCGCCAGCAGCTTGGGTGGGGTGAACACTGAAGCTTTCTTT.